Each of the 27 T cell receptor beta chains below was sequenced from the same sample in a study of blood T cell repertoires in COVID-19. TCRdb's copy holds only in-frame clones and misses some; the assay was immunoSEQ multiplex PCR. The table has hundreds of thousands of clones, approximately 84% seen once. Input material: peripheral blood. The source is a woman of 80 years or more with acute or convalescent COVID-19.

The J gene is TRBJ1-1, the V gene TRBV28, with D possibly TRBD1 on 5 matching bases. The CDR3 is 14 residues long. The germline V gene has CDR1 MDHEN and CDR2 SYDVKM. The V and J ends lost 4 bases and 2 bases respectively, with 11 bases between them. CDR3 loop: CASSYYQGNTEAFF. The CDR3 coding sequence is TGTGCCAGCAGTTACTATCAGGGAAACACTGAAGCTTTCTTT.

Turning to this clone: Within the sample, other DNA sequences also encode this same CDR3. This sequence joins TRBV19 and TRBJ1-5; D possibly corresponds to TRBD1 (6 bases). Per the germline V gene, CDR1 is LNHDA and CDR2 is SQIVND (reference sequence). V was trimmed by 5 bases and J by 4 bases, leaving 9 bases between them. The CDR3 is 13 residues long. The CDR3 here is CASSEQGNQPQHF. The CDR3 nucleotides are TGTGCCAGTAGTGAACAGGGTAATCAGCCCCAGCATTTT.

V and J are TRBV20-1 and TRBJ2-3, with TRBD2 matching over 7 bases. Per germline, CDR1 DFQATT and CDR2 SNEGSKA (reference sequence). The CDR3 consists of 11 residues. This CDR3 is CTAAGEDTQYF. Written as DNA, the CDR3 is TGCACCGCCGCGGGGGAAGATACGCAGTATTTT.

The gene calls are TRBV9 and TRBJ2-1; TRBD2 is a possible D gene (6 bases). The ends were cut back, 3 bases at V and 4 bases at J, with 14 bases in the middle. CDR1 is SGDLS, CDR2 YYNGEE, per germline. The CDR3 runs to 15 residues. CDR3 amino acids: CASSAGSSGYNEQFF. CDR3 sequence (DNA): TGTGCCAGCAGCGCTGGGAGTAGCGGTTACAATGAGCAGTTCTTC. Looking up the rest from reference TRBV9 and TRBJ2-1 gives the full variable domain: DSGVTQTPKHLITATGQRVTLRCSPRSGDLSVYWYQQSLDQGLQFLIQYYNGEERAKGNILERFSAQQFPDLHSELNLSSLELGDSALYFCASSAGSSGYNEQFFGPGTRLTVL.

This chain uses TRBV11-3 with TRBJ2-1, with D maybe TRBD2 (6 bases). The germline V gene has CDR1 SGHNT and CDR2 YENEEA. The CDR3 extends over 15 amino acids. V dropped 1 base and J dropped 4 bases, with 11 bases sitting between them. The CDR3: CASSLALARYNEQFF. As DNA, the CDR3 is TGTGCCAGCAGCTTAGCACTAGCTCGGTACAATGAGCAGTTCTTC. The full variable domain, completed using reference TRBV11-3 and TRBJ2-1, is EAGVVQSPRYKIIEKKQPVAFWCNPISGHNTLYWYLQNLGQGPELLIRYENEEAVDDSQLPKDRFSAERLKGVDSTLKIQPAELGDSAVYLCASSLALARYNEQFFGPGTRLTVL.

This clone has just a few counts. The chain carries TRBV2 and TRBJ1-6, with 7 bases that match TRBD1. After removal of 4 bases from V and 7 bases from J, the junction contained 7 bases not matched to a gene. The CDR3 has 15 amino acids. Per the germline V gene, CDR1 is SNHLY and CDR2 is FYNNEI. The CDR3 reads CASSAKGAGNSPLHF. As DNA, the CDR3 is TGTGCCAGCAGTGCCAAGGGGGCAGGAAATTCACCCCTCCACTTT.

The rearrangement links TRBV30 to TRBJ1-2; maybe TRBD1 (5 bases). CDR3 length equals 11 residues. CDR1 is GTSNPN, CDR2 SVGIG, per germline (reference sequence). V dropped 6 bases and J dropped 5 bases, with 10 bases sitting between them. The CDR3 region is CACLRGYGYTF. CDR3 DNA: TGTGCCTGCCTCCGGGGGTATGGCTACACCTTC.

The chain recombines TRBV3-1 (or the pseudogene TRBV3-2) with TRBJ1-2, with TRBD1 matching 9 bases. V gave up 0 bases and J gave up 1 base; unmatched junction bases: 12. Looked up from germline, CDR1 is LGHDT and CDR2 is YNNKEL (reference sequence). This CDR3 is 19 amino acids long. In DNA, the CDR3 is TGTGCCAGCAGCCAAGAGAGGCTGGGACAGGGTACGGGTAACTATGGCTACACCTTC. It yields the protein CASSQERLGQGTGNYGYTF.

This chain joins TRBV4-3 and TRBJ2-3; D call uncertain. This CDR3 spans 13 amino acids. CDR1 LGHNA and CDR2 YSLEER come from the germline V gene. Trimming cost V 2 bases and J 6 bases, with 9 bases left between them. CDR3 residues: CASSQRASDTQYF. The CDR3 nucleotides read TGCGCCAGCAGCCAACGAGCCTCGGATACGCAGTATTTT.

This chain uses TRBV5-1 with TRBJ2-7, with 8 bases fitting TRBD1. The CDR3 spans 14 residues. V shed 4 bases and J 3 bases; nucleotides not matched to a gene: 6. CDR1 and CDR2 (germline): SGHRS, YFSETQ. In DNA form, the CDR3 reads TGCGCCAGCAGCATCACCGGGACAGGCTACGAGCAGTACTTC. This codes for CASSITGTGYEQYF.

The rearrangement links TRBV7-9 to TRBJ2-7; 7 bases fit TRBD1. Germline-derived CDR1 and CDR2 are SEHNR and FQNEAQ (reference sequence). This CDR3 comprises 15 residues. V shed 2 bases, J shed 7 bases, and the junction held 11 bases outside the gene matches. The CDR3 DNA is TGTGCCAGCAGCTTATATGGGACAGCCAATGATGAGCAGTACTTC. It is translated as CASSLYGTANDEQYF.

This rearrangement joins TRBV4-1 to TRBJ1-6; 9 positions agree with TRBD1. This CDR3 contains 16 residues. J gave up 9 bases and V 1 base, and 7 bases lay outside the gene matches. The germline V gene has CDR1 MGHRA and CDR2 YSYEKL. Here the CDR3 DNA reads TGCGCCAGCAGCCAAGTATCACAGGGGGCTATTTCACCCCTCCACTTT. Translated: CASSQVSQGAISPLHF.

The chain uses TRBV5-5 and TRBJ1-2; D unresolved. V lost 2 bases, J lost 0 bases, and 11 bases lay in between. The germline CDR1 and CDR2 sequences are SGHKS and YYEKEE (reference sequence). The length of the CDR3 is 15 residues. CDR3 DNA sequence: TGTGCCAGCAGCTTAGGAGCAGCTTCTAACTATGGCTACACCTTC. It codes for CASSLGAASNYGYTF.

V is TRBV25-1 and J is TRBJ1-4; 7 positions match TRBD1. The germline gives CDR1 MGHDK, CDR2 SYGVNS. The CDR3 has 14 amino acids. Trimming removed 8 bases from V and 3 bases from J; junction bases left unmatched: 6. The chain's CDR3 is CASGDSGANEKLFF. DNA of the CDR3: TGTGCCAGCGGGGACAGTGGAGCTAATGAAAAACTGTTTTTT.

This sequence joins TRBV11-2 and TRBJ2-5, with D possibly being TRBD2 (7 bases). Germline V gene sequence: CDR1 SGHAT, CDR2 FQNNGV. V was clipped by 1 base and J by 1 base, with 13 bases between them. This CDR3 contains 16 residues. CDR3 in amino acids: CASSLGAGGAQETQYF. The CDR3 DNA is TGTGCCAGCAGCTTAGGTGCTGGGGGGGCCCAAGAGACCCAGTACTTC.

This sequence joins TRBV18 and TRBJ2-3, with 10 bases that match TRBD1. J was trimmed by 4 bases and V by 2 bases; bases with no gene match: 6. This CDR3 is 16 amino acids long. Germline CDR1 is KGHSH and CDR2 is LQKENI. CDR3 amino acids: CASSPRQGAKSDTQYF. CDR3 nucleotide sequence: TGTGCCAGCTCACCAAGACAGGGGGCGAAATCAGATACGCAGTATTTT.

The rearrangement joins TRBV11-2 to TRBJ2-5, with TRBD1 identical over 9 bases. The CDR3 is 17 residues long. With 5 bases clipped from V and 5 bases from J, the junction kept 15 bases outside the gene matches. CDR1 is SGHAT and CDR2 is FQNNGV in the germline V gene. The DNA for the CDR3 is TGTGCCAGCAGCCCGTCCCGGAGGACAGGGGAATTCGAGACCCAGTACTTC. Amino acid sequence: CASSPSRRTGEFETQYF.

The rearrangement links TRBV5-6 to TRBJ2-7, with a weak D call TRBD1 (6 bases). The CDR3 has 13 residues. In germline, CDR1 is SGHDT, CDR2 YYEEEE. The ends were cut back, 4 bases at V and 4 bases at J, with 12 bases in the middle. CDR3 residues: CASSRTRGYEQYF. The CDR3, as DNA: TGTGCCAGCAGCCGGACCAGGGGTTACGAGCAGTACTTC.

This rearrangement joins TRBV2 to TRBJ1-2; D is possibly TRBD1 (6 bases). Germline V CDR1 and CDR2: SNHLY, FYNNEI. With 1 base removed from V and 4 bases from J, the gap between germline ends came to 16 bases. The CDR3 is 16 residues long. The CDR3: CASSEGSGRGSYGYTF. CDR3 nucleotides: TGTGCCAGCAGTGAAGGAAGTGGCAGGGGAAGCTATGGCTACACCTTC.

This clone appeared a single time. This CDR3 is CASSLSGSLLLHREQYF. CDR3 sequence (DNA): TGTGCCAGCAGCTTAAGCGGGTCCCTCCTTCTGCATCGGGAGCAGTACTTC. The rearrangement links TRBV7-8 to TRBJ2-7; a possible D gene is TRBD2 (6 bases). V was clipped by 2 bases and J by 7 bases, with 24 bases between them. CDR1 and CDR2 (germline): SGHVS, FQNEAQ. This CDR3 is built from 17 residues. The whole variable domain, filled in from reference TRBV7-8 and TRBJ2-7, reads GAGVSQSPRYKVAKRGQDVALRCDPISGHVSLFWYQQALGQGPEFLTYFQNEAQLDKSGLPSDRFFAERPEGSVSTLKIQRTQQEDSAVYLCASSLSGSLLLHREQYFGPGTRLTVT.

The CDR3 nucleotides are TGTGCCAGCAGCCAGGAGGGCGGTCTCTATAATTCACCCCTCCACTTT. Translating it yields CASSQEGGLYNSPLHF. The V and J genes are TRBV3-1 (or the pseudogene TRBV3-2) and TRBJ1-6; D unclear. Trimming removed 3 bases from V and 3 bases from J, with 12 bases in between. The CDR3 runs 16 residues. Germline CDR1 and CDR2: LGHDT and YNNKEL (reference sequence).

A single count supports this clone. For the CDR3, the DNA is TGTGCCAGCAGTCAGGGGGGCCTAGCCAAAAACATTCAGTACTTC. Translation gives CASSQGGLAKNIQYF. The chain links TRBV6-2 or TRBV6-3 to TRBJ2-4, with D possibly being TRBD1 (7 bases). Germline V gives CDR1 MNHEY, CDR2 SVGEGT. CDR3 length: 15 amino acids. V shed 5 bases and J shed 0 bases, with 11 bases lying between them.

This clone has just a few counts. V gene TRBV9 combines with J gene TRBJ1-1; 7 bases agree with TRBD1. CDR3 length: 15 amino acids. Germline V lookup: CDR1 SGDLS, CDR2 YYNGEE. Unmatched junction bases numbered 5, after V lost 0 bases and J lost 3 bases. CDR3 sequence reads: CASSVEGGEDTEAFF. CDR3 nucleotide sequence: TGTGCCAGCAGCGTAGAAGGGGGCGAGGACACTGAAGCTTTCTTT. The variable domain in full, with the rest retrieved from reference TRBV9 and TRBJ1-1, is DSGVTQTPKHLITATGQRVTLRCSPRSGDLSVYWYQQSLDQGLQFLIQYYNGEERAKGNILERFSAQQFPDLHSELNLSSLELGDSALYFCASSVEGGEDTEAFFGQGTRLTVV.

The chain couples TRBV5-1 to TRBJ2-2; D is perhaps TRBD2 (5 bases). V shed 4 bases and J shed 5 bases, with 21 bases lying between them. Germline CDR1 and CDR2: SGHRS and YFSETQ. The CDR3 runs to 17 residues. CDR3 DNA sequence: TGCGCCAGCAGCGTTCTTGCCAGTCGGGGTGGGACCGGGGAGCTGTTTTTT. It specifies CASSVLASRGGTGELFF.

The chain couples TRBV9 to TRBJ2-7; maybe TRBD1 (6 bases). The ends were cut back, 0 bases at V and 2 bases at J, with 9 bases in the middle. This CDR3 region has 14 residues. CDR1 is SGDLS and CDR2 is YYNGEE in the germline V gene. The CDR3 DNA sequence: TGTGCCAGCAGCGTAGGACAGGAGACCTACGAGCAGTACTTC. Encoded protein: CASSVGQETYEQYF.

This chain uses TRBV28 with TRBJ1-5; 9 nucleotides line up with TRBD1. The CDR3 has 16 amino acids. The trim removed 4 bases at V and 3 bases at J, leaving 7 bases unmatched. CDR1 and CDR2 (germline): MDHEN, SYDVKM. Here the CDR3 reads CASSSRTGAYNQPQHF. In DNA form, the CDR3 reads TGTGCCAGCAGTTCTAGGACAGGGGCCTACAATCAGCCCCAGCATTTT.

The chain uses TRBV6-5 and TRBJ1-2; no clear D. V lost 2 bases, J lost 5 bases, and 12 bases lay in between. This CDR3 comprises 14 residues. The germline V gene has CDR1 MNHEY and CDR2 SVGAGI. The CDR3 coding sequence is TGTGCCAGCAGTTACGAGTCCCCTATTTATGGCTACACCTTC. It is translated as CASSYESPIYGYTF.